This is a list of T cell receptor beta chains from one sample in a study of T cells after yellow fever vaccination. A single record per CDR3 protein comes from TCRdb applying MiXCR to the 5' RACE reads. The sample holds roughly 260,000 distinct CDR3 sequences, roughly 13% seen once. The specimen comprised CD4+ T cells sorted from PBMCs, sampled 45 days after the yellow fever booster vaccination. These receptors were collected from a man younger than 40 who received the YFV17D yellow fever vaccine. CDR3s include the opening cysteine and the closing phenylalanine or tryptophan. D genes are given only for firm matches. Size values are once, few and many counts, or a class for expanded clones, and some rows have none.

TRBV27,few,TRBJ1-5,.,TGTGCCAGCAGCCTCCAGGGCAAAAGTCAGCCCCAGCATTTT,CASSLQGKSQPQHF
TRBV20-1,.,TRBJ2-7,TRBD1,TGCAGTGCTACACAGGGGGCGAGGGTCTACGAGCAGTACTTC,CSATQGARVYEQYF
TRBV20-1,.,TRBJ2-7,.,TGCAGTGCTAGAAACAGGGCAACCTACGAGCAGTACTTC,CSARNRATYEQYF
TRBV7-2,.,TRBJ2-1,.,TGTGCCAGCAGCTTACCCGGGACTCCCGGGCAGTTCTTC,CASSLPGTPGQFF
TRBV7-2,few,TRBJ2-1,.,TGTGCCAGCAGCTCGATCAGGGGATTAAGCTCCTACAATGAGCAGTTCTTC,CASSSIRGLSSYNEQFF
TRBV9,.,TRBJ2-5,.,TGTGCCAGCAGCGTAGGAGTTGGGAGTGTGGAGACCCAGTACTTC,CASSVGVGSVETQYF
TRBV12-3/TRBV12-4,.,TRBJ2-6,TRBD1,TGTGCCAGCACAAAGAGCAGGGGGCTGTCTGGGGCCAACGTCCTGACTTTC,CASTKSRGLSGANVLTF
TRBV20-1,few,TRBJ2-7,.,TGCAGTGCTGGTTTCACTGTGGGAGAGGAGCAGTACTTC,CSAGFTVGEEQYF
TRBV28,.,TRBJ2-7,TRBD2,TGTGCCAGCATCCCCCCGGGGGGAACCTACGAGCAGTACTTC,CASIPPGGTYEQYF
TRBV15,few,TRBJ1-4,TRBD1,TGTGCCACCAGCAACGACAGGGGGCCTAATGAAAAACTGTTTTTT,CATSNDRGPNEKLFF
TRBV7-2,.,TRBJ2-7,.,TGTGCCAGCAGCCCCCCCGGGAACCCGACGACTAGAGAGCAGTACTTC,CASSPPGNPTTREQYF
TRBV10-3,few,TRBJ2-4,.,TGTGCCATCAGTGAATTTGTTAGCGATGGAAACATTCAGTACTTC,CAISEFVSDGNIQYF
TRBV4-3,few,TRBJ2-1,TRBD2,TGCGCCAGCAGCCCGTCGACTAGCGGGGGGGCCTACAATGAGCAGTTCTTC,CASSPSTSGGAYNEQFF
TRBV5-1,few,TRBJ2-2,TRBD2,TGCGCCAGCAGCTTGGATGCTAGCGGGAGGTCCGCACCCGGGGAGCTGTTTTTT,CASSLDASGRSAPGELFF
TRBV7-2,many,TRBJ1-4,.,TGTGCCAGCAGCTCCAGATTTGGTGAAAAACTGTTTTTT,CASSSRFGEKLFF
TRBV29-1,few,TRBJ1-1,.,TGCAGCGTGGGTAGGGGCACTGAAGCTTTCTTT,CSVGRGTEAFF
TRBV20-1,few,TRBJ2-3,.,TGCAGTGCTATTGATAGCGGCACAGATACGCAGTATTTT,CSAIDSGTDTQYF
TRBV9,few,TRBJ2-1,TRBD1,TGTGCCAGCAGCGCCGAGACAGGGGTCTACAATGAGCAGTTCTTC,CASSAETGVYNEQFF
TRBV6-4,.,TRBJ1-5,.,TGTGCCAGCAGTGTGGAGCCTACCAGCAGACCCCAGCATTTT,CASSVEPTSRPQHF
TRBV6-4,few,TRBJ2-2,.,TGTGCCAGCAGTCGCGGGGTCACCGGGGAGCTGTTTTTT,CASSRGVTGELFF
TRBV7-2,.,TRBJ2-3,TRBD1,TGTGCCAGCAGCTTCGGGACAGGGGCCGATACGCAGTATTTT,CASSFGTGADTQYF
TRBV6-1,few,TRBJ2-5,.,TGTGCCAGCGAAAAGGACAGACGGGAGACCCAGTACTTC,CASEKDRRETQYF
TRBV15,few,TRBJ2-7,TRBD1,TGTGCCACCAGCAGGGGACAGGGTTTAAGCTACGAGCAGTACTTC,CATSRGQGLSYEQYF
TRBV12-3/TRBV12-4,.,TRBJ1-5,.,TGTGCCAGCAACCTCCCCGGGGGGCAGCCCCAGCATTTT,CASNLPGGQPQHF
TRBV5-1,.,TRBJ2-1,.,TGCGCCAGCAGCTTGTTGGACTATATCGATGAGCAGTTCTTC,CASSLLDYIDEQFF
TRBV29-1,few,TRBJ2-7,.,TGCAGCGTCGCGGCGGGGCTTCATTCCTACGAGCAGTACTTC,CSVAAGLHSYEQYF
TRBV20-1,.,TRBJ1-5,.,TGCAGTGCTAAAGACACAACGAATCAGCCCCAGCATTTT,CSAKDTTNQPQHF
TRBV9,.,TRBJ2-4,.,TGTGCCAGCAGCTCGGGGACCCTACCAAACATTCAGTACTTC,CASSSGTLPNIQYF
TRBV5-1,.,TRBJ2-5,TRBD2,TGCGCCAGCAGCTCTAGCCTGTCGGGGGGGCGGGAGACCCAGTACTTC,CASSSSLSGGRETQYF
TRBV7-9,.,TRBJ2-7,.,TGTGCCAGCAGCGGTCGGCGGGGGCTAGACTACGAGCAGTACTTC,CASSGRRGLDYEQYF
TRBV11-3,.,TRBJ2-1,TRBD1,TGTGCCAGCAGCGGGACAGGCGGCAATGAGCAGTTCTTC,CASSGTGGNEQFF
TRBV20-1,.,TRBJ2-3,.,TGCAGTGCTAGAGATTCCCTAGCCGGGATGGCAGATACGCAGTATTTT,CSARDSLAGMADTQYF
TRBV3-1,.,TRBJ2-1,TRBD2,TGTGCCTCCGCTCGGACTAGCGGGAGAGGGAATGAGCAGTTCTTC,CASARTSGRGNEQFF
TRBV19,.,TRBJ2-3,TRBD2,TGTGCCAGTAGTATAGGACTAGCGGACACAGATACGCAGTATTTT,CASSIGLADTDTQYF
TRBV28,.,TRBJ2-4,TRBD1,TGTGCCAGCAGTTTATTGGGACAGGGGGCAGCCAAAAACATTCAGTACTTC,CASSLLGQGAAKNIQYF
TRBV12-3/TRBV12-4,few,TRBJ2-3,TRBD1,TGTGCCAGCAGTTCGACAGGGGTGAGCACAGATACGCAGTATTTT,CASSSTGVSTDTQYF
TRBV3-1,.,TRBJ2-2,.,TGTGCCAGCAGCCCTGCATGGAGGGCGAGCACCGGGGAGCTGTTTTTT,CASSPAWRASTGELFF
TRBV10-3,.,TRBJ2-2,.,TGTGCCACGGGGGGCGTCACCGGGGAGCTGTTTTTT,CATGGVTGELFF
TRBV27,few,TRBJ2-1,TRBD2,TGTGCCAGCACCCAACCGGGACTAGCGGGTAATGAGCAGTTCTTC,CASTQPGLAGNEQFF
TRBV6-5,.,TRBJ1-4,.,TGTGCCAGCAGTTACTCGGGACCAACCGGGACGGGTGAAAAACTGTTTTTT,CASSYSGPTGTGEKLFF
TRBV5-1,.,TRBJ2-3,.,TGCGCCAGCAGCTCTGCTTCACAGGGTCCTGTGGATACGCAGTATTTT,CASSSASQGPVDTQYF
TRBV28,once,TRBJ2-3,TRBD2,TGTGCCAGCAGGCCCGCACTAGCGGGAGGGAAAGATGCGCAGTATTTT,CASRPALAGGKDAQYF
TRBV5-1,few,TRBJ2-3,.,TGCGCCAGCAGCATAGATCAACCCTCAGATACGCAGTATTTT,CASSIDQPSDTQYF
TRBV6-2/TRBV6-3,few,TRBJ2-5,.,TGTGCCAGCAGTCCACTCTGGGTAACCGAAGAGACCCAGTACTTC,CASSPLWVTEETQYF
TRBV28,.,TRBJ2-3,.,TGTGCCAGCACCGGCCCGTTGGATACGCAGTATTTT,CASTGPLDTQYF
TRBV5-1,many,TRBJ2-3,.,TGCGCCAGCAGCTTGGCCCTACTTTCGACAGATACGCAGTATTTT,CASSLALLSTDTQYF